This TCR beta chain was documented in a study of PD-L1 blockade in urothelial cancer. The CDR3 is 18 residues long. Germline V lookup: CDR1 ENHRY, CDR2 SYGVKD. After removal of 2 bases from V and 9 bases from J, the junction contained 16 bases not matched to a gene. TCRdb keeps only in-frame clones here, not all; method: immunoSEQ multiplex PCR. The profile covers approximately 38,000 clones, with about 86% appearing a single time and roughly a quarter taken by the ten largest. As to time point: peripheral blood 6 weeks after treatment start. The TCR sequence derives from a man aged 55 to 69 with urothelial cancer. The sample was PBMCs, taken around atezolizumab (anti-PD-L1) treatment. This chain joins TRBV10-3 and TRBJ2-1; 10 nucleotides agree with TRBD1. CDR3 nucleotides: TGTGCCATCAGTGAGCTCCCGGGACAGGGGAGCAAGAGCTCTGAGCAGTTCTTC. This sequence encodes CAISELPGQGSKSSEQFF.